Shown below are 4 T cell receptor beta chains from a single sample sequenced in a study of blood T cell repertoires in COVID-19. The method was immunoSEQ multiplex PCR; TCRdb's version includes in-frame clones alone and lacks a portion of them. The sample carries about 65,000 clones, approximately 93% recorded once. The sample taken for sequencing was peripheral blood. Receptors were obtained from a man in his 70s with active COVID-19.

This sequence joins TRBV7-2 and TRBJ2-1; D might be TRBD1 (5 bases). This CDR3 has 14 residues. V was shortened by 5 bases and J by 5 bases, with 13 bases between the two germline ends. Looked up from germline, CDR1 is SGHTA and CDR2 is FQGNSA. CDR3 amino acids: CASSVRQLDNEQFF. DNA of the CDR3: TGTGCCAGCAGCGTCAGACAGCTTGACAATGAGCAGTTCTTC.

This CDR3 is CAILGTGPGNTIYF. For the CDR3, the DNA is TGCGCCATCCTCGGGACAGGGCCCGGAAACACCATATATTTT. The chain carries TRBV10-1 and TRBJ1-3; 9 nucleotides align to TRBD1. V shed 10 bases, J shed 4 bases, and the junction held 8 bases outside the gene matches. CDR1 is WNHNN, CDR2 SYGVQD, per germline (reference sequence). The CDR3 is 14 amino acids.

The CDR3 sequence: CASRELFAGTETQYF. The CDR3 region has the DNA TGTGCCAGCAGAGAGTTGTTTGCGGGGACGGAGACCCAGTACTTC. This chain connects TRBV2 to TRBJ2-5; the D gene is possibly TRBD2 (6 bases). The V and J ends lost 6 bases and 5 bases respectively, with 19 bases between them. Germline V gene data show CDR1 as SNHLY and CDR2 as FYNNEI. The CDR3 extends over 15 amino acids.

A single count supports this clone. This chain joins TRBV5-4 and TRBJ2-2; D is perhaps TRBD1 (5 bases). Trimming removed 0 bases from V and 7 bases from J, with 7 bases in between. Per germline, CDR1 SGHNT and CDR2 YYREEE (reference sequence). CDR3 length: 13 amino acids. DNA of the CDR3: TGTGCCAGCAGCTTGGGGGGCTTCGGGGAGCTGTTTTTT. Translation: CASSLGGFGELFF.